These T cell receptor beta chains were read from a single sample in a study of T cells in localized non-small cell lung cancer. Data came from immunoSEQ multiplex PCR; TCRdb stores just in-frame clones and leaves some out. The sample lists about 36,000 clones, 70% to 90% seen once, with approximately 6.8% in the top ten. Sequencing used peripheral blood, obtained before any cancer treatment. The receptors come from a woman aged 40-70 years with stage I lung adenocarcinoma. The CDR3 runs from the conserved cysteine through the conserved F or W. The D gene is left open where the match is weak. Clone size is not always given. Where it is, it says once, few, many or a class for expanded clones.

-,TRBV5-6,TRBJ2-5,-,CASSLGRTETQYF,TGTGCCAGCAGCTTGGGCAGGACGGAGACCCAGTACTTC
-,TRBV5-6,TRBJ2-6,-,CASRGRSDSGANVLTF,TGTGCCAGCAGAGGACGGAGTGACTCTGGGGCCAACGTCCTGACTTTC
-,TRBV7-9,TRBJ1-3,-,CASSPRLQGSSGNTIYF,TGTGCCAGCAGCCCCCGCCTGCAGGGAAGCTCTGGAAACACCATATATTTT
once,TRBV6-5,TRBJ1-6,-,CASSFDGSPLHF,TGTGCCAGCAGTTTCGACGGTTCACCCCTCCACTTT
-,TRBV6-5,TRBJ1-6,-,CASSYGRPDNSPLHF,TGTGCCAGCAGTTACGGCAGGCCTGATAATTCACCCCTCCACTTT
-,TRBV29-1,TRBJ2-4,TRBD1,CSVGGGQGAQNIQYF,TGCAGCGTTGGGGGAGGACAGGGGGCACAAAACATTCAGTACTTC
-,TRBV5-4,TRBJ2-1,TRBD1,CASSRDRRNEQFF,TGTGCCAGCAGCAGGGACAGGAGGAATGAGCAGTTCTTC
few,TRBV7-2,TRBJ1-5,-,CASSLRSGGNQPQHF,TGTGCCAGCAGCTTGAGGTCTGGCGGCAATCAGCCCCAGCATTTT
-,TRBV6-5,TRBJ2-3,TRBD2,CASRSSGGPDTQYF,TGTGCCAGCAGGTCTAGCGGGGGGCCAGATACGCAGTATTTT
-,TRBV6-6,TRBJ2-7,TRBD1,CASRTGTGSSYEQYF,TGTGCCAGCAGGACCGGGACAGGGAGCTCCTACGAGCAGTACTTC
few,TRBV7-8,TRBJ1-6,TRBD1,CASSLFGTGGSPLHF,TGTGCCAGCAGCTTATTCGGGACAGGGGGTTCACCCCTCCACTTT
-,TRBV5-8,TRBJ2-7,-,CASIQGTVPSYEQYF,TGTGCCAGCATTCAGGGTACCGTACCCTCCTACGAGCAGTACTTC
-,TRBV6-1,TRBJ1-2,-,CASRDTGNGRGYTF,TGTGCCAGCAGGGATACAGGGAACGGCCGTGGCTACACCTTC
-,TRBV7-6,TRBJ2-5,-,CASSLANSGEETQYF,TGTGCCAGCAGCTTAGCGAATTCGGGAGAAGAGACCCAGTACTTC
-,TRBV2,TRBJ1-1,-,CASSAARYTEAFF,TGTGCCAGCAGCGCTGCGAGGTACACTGAAGCTTTCTTT
-,TRBV18,TRBJ1-1,-,CASNRESNTEAFF,TGTGCCAGTAACAGGGAATCGAACACTGAAGCTTTCTTT
-,TRBV5-1,TRBJ2-7,TRBD2,CASSLRGDPYEQYF,TGCGCCAGCAGCTTACGGGGGGATCCCTACGAGCAGTACTTC
-,TRBV2,TRBJ1-2,-,CASSPSLSGYTF,TGTGCCAGCAGTCCGTCTTTGAGTGGCTACACCTTC
-,TRBV7-9,TRBJ2-3,-,CASSPKDTQYF,TGTGCCAGCAGCCCCAAGGATACGCAGTATTTT
-,TRBV2,TRBJ2-2,-,CASTDVRGTRELFF,TGTGCCAGCACCGACGTCCGGGGGACCCGGGAGCTGTTTTTT
-,TRBV5-1,TRBJ2-5,-,CASSFPRNQETQYF,TGCGCCAGCAGCTTTCCGAGAAACCAAGAGACCCAGTACTTC
-,TRBV15,TRBJ2-5,TRBD1,CATSRGDSQETQYF,TGTGCCACCAGCAGAGGGGACAGCCAAGAGACCCAGTACTTC
-,TRBV30,TRBJ1-1,-,CARTTGGNTEAFF,TGTGCCCGGACTACAGGAGGGAACACTGAAGCTTTCTTT
-,TRBV15,TRBJ1-2,-,CATSRDVKRWETNYGYTF,TGTGCCACCAGCAGAGATGTGAAACGCTGGGAAACTAACTATGGCTACACCTTC
-,TRBV5-1,TRBJ1-2,-,CASSLGQDYGYTF,TGCGCCAGCAGCTTAGGTCAGGACTATGGCTACACCTTC
-,TRBV27,TRBJ2-3,-,CASSLIWEFRTDTQYF,TGTGCCAGCAGTTTAATTTGGGAATTTAGGACAGATACGCAGTATTTT
-,TRBV28,TRBJ2-7,-,CASNPGGRPYEQYF,TGTGCCAGCAATCCTGGGGGCAGACCCTACGAGCAGTACTTC
-,TRBV5-1,TRBJ2-3,TRBD1,CASSGQGISDTQYF,TGCGCCAGCAGTGGACAGGGGATTTCGGATACGCAGTATTTT
-,TRBV7-2,TRBJ2-3,TRBD2,CASSLGGLALKDTQYF,TGTGCCAGCAGCTTAGGGGGACTAGCGTTAAAGGATACGCAGTATTTT
-,TRBV2,TRBJ2-1,TRBD2,CATRPTSGGYNEQFF,TGTGCCACCCGGCCGACTAGCGGGGGCTACAATGAGCAGTTCTTC
-,TRBV18,TRBJ2-5,-,CASSPLSRGETQYF,TGTGCCAGCTCACCCCTAAGTAGGGGAGAGACCCAGTACTTC
-,TRBV11-3,TRBJ1-1,-,CASSLSTGGNTEAFF,TGTGCCAGCAGCTTGAGTACGGGGGGGAACACTGAAGCTTTCTTT
-,TRBV6-1,TRBJ2-2,TRBD1,CASSDSGGTGELFF,TGTGCCAGCAGTGACTCAGGGGGCACCGGGGAGCTGTTTTTT
-,TRBV4-3,TRBJ2-7,-,CASSLSRDTYEQYF,TGCGCCAGCAGCCTCAGCCGGGACACCTACGAGCAGTACTTC
once,TRBV5-1,TRBJ2-4,TRBD1,CASSQQGAPLAKNIQYF,TGCGCCAGCAGCCAACAGGGGGCCCCCTTAGCCAAAAACATTCAGTACTTC
-,TRBV2,TRBJ1-1,-,CASSPDGNTEAFF,TGTGCCAGCAGTCCGGACGGGAACACTGAAGCTTTCTTT
few,TRBV5-1,TRBJ1-1,-,CASKEAGSYTEAFF,TGCGCCAGCAAGGAGGCAGGGAGCTACACTGAAGCTTTCTTT
-,TRBV11-3,TRBJ1-1,-,CASSLTTNTEAFF,TGTGCCAGCAGCTTAACAACGAACACTGAAGCTTTCTTT
once,TRBV4-3,TRBJ2-3,-,CASSQGVAGSTDTQYF,TGCGCCAGCAGCCAAGGAGTCGCAGGGAGCACAGATACGCAGTATTTT
-,TRBV5-4,TRBJ1-4,-,CASSLGATNEKLFF,TGTGCCAGCAGCCTAGGTGCGACTAATGAAAAACTGTTTTTT
-,TRBV9,TRBJ1-3,-,CASTLAQSGNTIYF,TGTGCCAGCACCCTAGCCCAGTCTGGAAACACCATATATTTT
-,TRBV18,TRBJ2-3,-,CASSPTTRAGRDTQYF,TGTGCCAGCTCACCCACGACTAGGGCGGGGCGGGATACGCAGTATTTT